This T cell receptor (beta chain) was found in a study of vaccination and CD4 T cells after COVID-19. The study, taken as a whole, reports: Recorded median SARS-CoV-2-reactive clonotype numbers increased from 21 to 38 without reaching significance.

Once obtained from cultured CD4+ T cells, the DNA was sequenced using the Oncomine TCR Beta short-read assay. From the PCR reads, TCRdb called clonotypes with MiXCR, one entry per CDR3 protein. The top ten hold 20% to 30% of the sample, which has some 11,000 distinct CDR3 sequences, 29% seen once. This CDR3 comprises 17 residues. The germline CDR1 and CDR2 sequences are LNHDA and SQIVND (reference sequence). V was cut by 6 bases and J by 1 base, with 21 bases left in between. Concerning this clonotype: The antigen is not known.

This sample's treatment: 10-day PBMC culture with coronavirus spike peptide pools or control peptides (ViraFEST assay). ViraFEST stimulated the growth of antigen-specific T cells using peptide pools and subsequently profiled their TCRs by sequencing. This clonotype originated in a human donor with COVID-19. The sample taken for sequencing was cultured CD4+ T cells from blood. This chain joins TRBV19 and TRBJ2-5; possibly TRBD1 for D (7 bases). The DNA for the CDR3 is TGTGCCAGTAGGTCCAGGGGGGCGGTGACAACCCAAGAGACCCAGTACTTC. Encoded protein: CASRSRGAVTTQETQYF.